These 10 T cell receptor beta chains were all obtained from the same sample, sequenced in a study of blood T cell repertoires in COVID-19. Only in-frame clones appear in the TCRdb table, and some are missing; sequencing was by immunoSEQ multiplex PCR. The sample shows just over 150,000 clones, 70% to 90% of them seen only once. The sample consisted of PBMCs or T cells enriched from blood (not recorded which). Source of these receptors: a woman between 50 and 59 years old who had recovered from COVID-19.

The chain links TRBV5-1 to TRBJ1-1; unclear D gene. Deletions cut 5 bases from V and 5 bases from J, with 22 bases between. The CDR3 has 16 residues. Germline values: CDR1 SGHRS, CDR2 YFSETQ. CDR3 DNA sequence: TGCGCCAGCAGAGAGGGTCTGGATACAATGGGGACTGAAGCTTTCTTT. It translates to CASREGLDTMGTEAFF.

The rearrangement joins TRBV4-3 to TRBJ1-4, with D possibly being TRBD1 (5 bases). V was clipped by 0 bases and J by 7 bases, with 9 bases between them. The CDR3 is 14 residues long. Looked up from germline, CDR1 is LGHNA and CDR2 is YSLEER. In DNA form, the CDR3 reads TGCGCCAGCAGCCAAGACCTGGGGGGTGAAAAACTGTTTTTT. Translation gives CASSQDLGGEKLFF.

The gene calls are TRBV19 and TRBJ2-2, with D tentatively TRBD2 (6 bases). CDR3 length equals 16 residues. Germline CDR1 reads LNHDA; CDR2 reads SQIVND (reference sequence). The V gene lost 3 bases and the J gene lost 1 base, with 12 bases spanning the gap. The CDR3 spells CASSINVRGNTGELFF. The CDR3 nucleotides read TGTGCCAGTAGTATCAACGTGCGGGGGAACACCGGGGAGCTGTTTTTT.

The chain carries TRBV27 and TRBJ1-2, with D unresolved. Between the trimmed V and J ends, which lost 6 bases and 6 bases, there was a span of 20 bases. Germline CDR1 and CDR2: MNHEY and SMNVEV (reference sequence). This CDR3 contains 15 residues. CDR3 region: CASRPAGPLWHGYTF. The CDR3 DNA reads TGTGCCAGCAGGCCCGCGGGCCCACTATGGCATGGCTACACCTTC.

This rearrangement joins TRBV11-2 to TRBJ2-1, with TRBD2 as a possible D gene (6 bases). CDR1 and CDR2 from the germline V gene are SGHAT and FQNNGV. This CDR3 spans 13 amino acids. V gave up 3 bases and J gave up 9 bases, with 12 bases separating them. The CDR3 loop is CASSFSSVGEQFF. CDR3 in DNA: TGTGCCAGCAGCTTTTCTAGCGTGGGTGAGCAGTTCTTC. Together with reference TRBV11-2 and TRBJ2-1, the CDR3 gives the full variable domain: EAGVAQSPRYKIIEKRQSVAFWCNPISGHATLYWYQQILGQGPKLLIQFQNNGVVDDSQLPKDRFSAERLKGVDSTLKIQPAKLEDSAVYLCASSFSSVGEQFFGPGTRLTVL.

The chain joins TRBV6-5 to TRBJ2-5, with no clear D. There are 12 residues in the CDR3. Trimming cost V 4 bases and J 5 bases, with 8 bases left between them. The V gene's germline CDR1 is MNHEY and CDR2 SVGAGI. The CDR3 DNA follows: TGTGCCAGCAGTTTTCCCGGGGAGACCCAGTACTTC. Protein sequence: CASSFPGETQYF.

V and J are TRBV11-2 and TRBJ2-1; 8 bases are shared with TRBD1. After removal of 4 bases from V and 4 bases from J, the junction contained 6 bases not matched to a gene. Germline-derived CDR1 and CDR2 are SGHAT and FQNNGV. There are 15 residues in the CDR3. CDR3: CASSYRDRRYNEQFF. CDR3 DNA: TGTGCCAGCAGCTACCGGGACAGGAGGTACAATGAGCAGTTCTTC.

The chain carries TRBV7-2 and TRBJ1-1; the D gene is possibly TRBD1 (6 bases). Germline-derived CDR1 and CDR2 are SGHTA and FQGNSA. V gave up 1 base and J gave up 1 base, with 10 bases separating them. This CDR3 region has 15 residues. CDR3 amino acids: CASSLDGTRNTEAFF. CDR3 in DNA: TGTGCCAGCAGCTTAGATGGGACACGGAACACTGAAGCTTTCTTT.

This clone was picked up one time. The V and J genes are TRBV4-3 and TRBJ1-6; D call uncertain. The CDR3 has 14 amino acids. Germline loops: CDR1 LGHNA, CDR2 YSLEER. The V gene lost 3 bases and the J gene lost 7 bases, with 10 bases spanning the gap. The CDR3, as DNA: TGCGCCAGCAGCCAGGAATCGGGGAATTCACCCCTCCACTTT. Translating it yields CASSQESGNSPLHF.

The V gene is TRBV6-5, the J gene TRBJ1-5, with 7 positions matching TRBD1. V lost 7 bases and J lost 2; bases outside the gene matches: 8. The germline V gene has CDR1 MNHEY and CDR2 SVGAGI. This CDR3 region has 15 residues. CDR3 loop: CASILDRAGNQPQHF. CDR3 DNA sequence: TGTGCCAGCATTCTAGACAGGGCGGGCAATCAGCCCCAGCATTTT.